This T cell receptor (beta chain) is from a study of T cells in Graves' hyperthyroidism and ophthalmopathy. Whole-study findings and limits: The blood repertoire included most of the expanded thyroid clonotypes above 0.001. The model made its ophthalmopathy prediction, and onset followed a median about 6.8 months later.

Criteria for exclusion of patients were uncontrolled infection, other autoimmune disease, pregnancy or lactation. Amplified TCR beta CDR3 regions derived from RNA transcripts. First-round RT-PCR with HTBI primers amplified the TCR CDR3 region. Each CDR3 protein gets one entry after TCRdb re-called the multiplex PCR reads with MiXCR. The data contain 530,000 or so distinct CDR3 sequences, about 24% of them singletons. Germline V gene sequence: CDR1 MNHNS, CDR2 SASEGT. The V and J ends lost 5 bases and 0 bases respectively, with 11 bases between them. This CDR3 region has 15 residues. In regard to this clonotype: Its antigen is unknown.

V and J are TRBV6-1 and TRBJ1-3, with a possible D match to TRBD1 (5 bases). The sequencing input was blood. This TCR was sampled from a woman in her thirties with Graves' ophthalmopathy. The CDR3 nucleotides read TGTGCCAGCAGTCCCGGGACCGGCTCTGGAAACACCATATATTTT. Amino acid sequence: CASSPGTGSGNTIYF.